This T cell receptor beta chain was profiled in a study of control samples from healthy donors and cancer patients. The data were produced by immunoSEQ multiplex PCR, yet TCRdb's version contains in-frame clones alone and is incomplete. Counted here are approximately 150,000 clones, over 85% occurring once; the ten biggest clones make up roughly 5.5%. This CDR3 comprises 14 residues. The germline CDR1 and CDR2 sequences are LNHDA and SQIVND (reference sequence). Trimming removed 7 bases from V and 7 bases from J; junction bases left unmatched: 13. Input material: blood. The chain is built from TRBV19 and TRBJ2-7; 7 bases are a match to TRBD1. This TCR was recovered from a man in his late teens or twenties in good health. CDR3 nucleotides: TGTGCCAGTAAGGAGTCGGACAGGTTGGGGGAGCAGTACTTC. Amino acid sequence: CASKESDRLGEQYF.